Sequencing of this T cell receptor (beta chain) was carried out in a study of T cell changes during pregnancy in multiple sclerosis. Germline V gene lookup returns CDR1 MNHNS and CDR2 SASEGT. Trimming took 3 bases from V and 6 from J, leaving 9 bases between them. The CDR3 loop spans 12 amino acids. This clone showed up just once. Measured with immunoSEQ multiplex PCR; TCRdb has only the in-frame clones, and not every one. The repertoire includes some 41,000 clones, roughly 90% of them detected once, and 4.1% sits in the top ten. The input for sequencing was CD8+ T cells from peripheral blood mononuclear cells, taken in the first trimester of pregnancy. The V gene is TRBV6-1, the J gene TRBJ2-7; possible D gene TRBD1, 5 bases. This TCR was sampled from a female donor with multiple sclerosis, enrolled in a pregnancy study. CDR3 region: CASSDRVGEQYF. The CDR3 region has the DNA TGTGCCAGCAGTGACAGGGTAGGCGAGCAGTACTTC.